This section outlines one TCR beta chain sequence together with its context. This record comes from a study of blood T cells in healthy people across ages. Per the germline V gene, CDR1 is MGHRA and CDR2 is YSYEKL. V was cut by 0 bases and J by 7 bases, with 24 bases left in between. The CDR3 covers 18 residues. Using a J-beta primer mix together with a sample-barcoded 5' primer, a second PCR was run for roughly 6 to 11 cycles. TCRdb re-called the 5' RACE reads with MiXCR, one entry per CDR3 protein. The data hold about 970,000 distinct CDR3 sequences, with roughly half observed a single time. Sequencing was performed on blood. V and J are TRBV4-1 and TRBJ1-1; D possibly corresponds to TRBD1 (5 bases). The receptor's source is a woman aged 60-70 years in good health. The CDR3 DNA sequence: TGCGCCAGCAGCCAAGAGCCCCAGGACACCCCGGGATTATTTGAAGCTTTCTTT. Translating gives CASSQEPQDTPGLFEAFF.